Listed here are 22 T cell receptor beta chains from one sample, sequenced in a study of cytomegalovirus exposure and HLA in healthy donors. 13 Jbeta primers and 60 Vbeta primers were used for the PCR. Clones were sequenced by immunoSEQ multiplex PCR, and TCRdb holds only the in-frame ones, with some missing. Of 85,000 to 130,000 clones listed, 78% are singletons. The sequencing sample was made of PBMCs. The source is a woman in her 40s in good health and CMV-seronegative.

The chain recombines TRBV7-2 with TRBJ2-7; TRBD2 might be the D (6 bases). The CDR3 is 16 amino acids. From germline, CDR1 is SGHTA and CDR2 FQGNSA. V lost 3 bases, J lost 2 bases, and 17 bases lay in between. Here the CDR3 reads CASSFFGLDYAYEQYF. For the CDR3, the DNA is TGTGCCAGCAGCTTTTTCGGACTGGACTACGCCTACGAGCAGTACTTC.

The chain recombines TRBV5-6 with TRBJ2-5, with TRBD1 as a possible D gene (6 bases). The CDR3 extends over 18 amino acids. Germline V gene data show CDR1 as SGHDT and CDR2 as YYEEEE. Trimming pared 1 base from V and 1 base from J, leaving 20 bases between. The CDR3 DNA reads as TGTGCCAGCAGCTTGTTCCCCCTTACTCAGGGGCCCCAAGAGACCCAGTACTTC. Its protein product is CASSLFPLTQGPQETQYF.

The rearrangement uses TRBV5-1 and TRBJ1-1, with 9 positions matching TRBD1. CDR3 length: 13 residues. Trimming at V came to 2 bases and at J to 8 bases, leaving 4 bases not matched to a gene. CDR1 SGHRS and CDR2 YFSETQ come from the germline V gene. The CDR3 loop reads CASSLWTGEEAFF. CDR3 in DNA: TGCGCCAGCAGCTTATGGACAGGGGAGGAAGCTTTCTTT.

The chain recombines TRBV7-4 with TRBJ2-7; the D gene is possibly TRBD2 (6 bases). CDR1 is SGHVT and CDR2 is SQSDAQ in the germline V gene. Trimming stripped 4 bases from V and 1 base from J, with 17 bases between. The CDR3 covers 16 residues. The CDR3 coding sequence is TGTGCCAGCAGCTACGGAGGGGTAGGGTATTCCTACGAGCAGTACTTC. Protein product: CASSYGGVGYSYEQYF.

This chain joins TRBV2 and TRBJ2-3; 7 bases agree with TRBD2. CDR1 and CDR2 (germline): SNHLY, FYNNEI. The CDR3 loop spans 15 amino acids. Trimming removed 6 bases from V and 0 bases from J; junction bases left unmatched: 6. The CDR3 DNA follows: TGTGCCAGCAGGATGGGAGCGGGGAGCACAGATACGCAGTATTTT. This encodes CASRMGAGSTDTQYF.

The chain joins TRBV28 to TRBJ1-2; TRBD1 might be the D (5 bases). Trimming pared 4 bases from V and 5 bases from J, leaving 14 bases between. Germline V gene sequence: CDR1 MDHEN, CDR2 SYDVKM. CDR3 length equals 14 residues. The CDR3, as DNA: TGTGCCAGCAGTTACGCGGGGGGATTTTATGGCTACACCTTC. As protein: CASSYAGGFYGYTF.

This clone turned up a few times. This CDR3 reads CASSYSLQSGGSPLHF. The DNA for the CDR3 is TGTGCCAGCAGTTACTCCCTCCAGTCCGGGGGATCACCCCTCCACTTT. This chain links TRBV6-5 with TRBJ1-6; D may be TRBD1 (5 bases). The CDR3 loop spans 16 amino acids. In germline, CDR1 is MNHEY, CDR2 SVGAGI. Trimming removed 0 bases from V and 10 bases from J, with 16 bases in between.

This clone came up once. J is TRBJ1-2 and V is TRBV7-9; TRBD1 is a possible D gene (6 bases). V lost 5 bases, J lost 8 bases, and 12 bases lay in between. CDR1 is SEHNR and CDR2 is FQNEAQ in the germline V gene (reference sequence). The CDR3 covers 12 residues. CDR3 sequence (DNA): TGTGCCAGCAGCCCCGCGGGGGGCGGCTACACCTTC. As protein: CASSPAGGGYTF.

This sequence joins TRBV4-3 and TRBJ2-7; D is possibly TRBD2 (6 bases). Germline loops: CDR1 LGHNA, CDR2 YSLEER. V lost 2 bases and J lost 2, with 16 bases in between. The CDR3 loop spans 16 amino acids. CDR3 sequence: CASSQISRASAYEQYF. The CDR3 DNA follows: TGCGCCAGCAGCCAAATATCCCGGGCTAGCGCCTACGAGCAGTACTTC.

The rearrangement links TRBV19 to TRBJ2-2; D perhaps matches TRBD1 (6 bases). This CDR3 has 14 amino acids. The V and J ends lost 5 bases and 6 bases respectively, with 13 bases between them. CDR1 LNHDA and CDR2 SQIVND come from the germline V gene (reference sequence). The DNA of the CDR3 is TGTGCCAGTAGTCCATGGGGGCGCCCCGGGGAGCTGTTTTTT. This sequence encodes CASSPWGRPGELFF.

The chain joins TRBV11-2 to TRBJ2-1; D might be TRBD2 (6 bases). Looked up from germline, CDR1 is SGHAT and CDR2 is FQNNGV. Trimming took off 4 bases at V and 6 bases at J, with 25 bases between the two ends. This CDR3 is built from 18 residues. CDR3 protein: CASSSPRGSGLSFNEQFF. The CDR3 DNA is TGTGCCAGCAGCTCACCCCGCGGGTCGGGACTTTCTTTCAATGAGCAGTTCTTC.

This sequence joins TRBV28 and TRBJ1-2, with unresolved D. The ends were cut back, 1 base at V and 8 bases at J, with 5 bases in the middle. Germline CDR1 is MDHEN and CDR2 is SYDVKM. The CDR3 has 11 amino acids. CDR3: CASSLSRGYTF. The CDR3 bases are TGTGCCAGCAGTTTATCCAGGGGCTACACCTTC.

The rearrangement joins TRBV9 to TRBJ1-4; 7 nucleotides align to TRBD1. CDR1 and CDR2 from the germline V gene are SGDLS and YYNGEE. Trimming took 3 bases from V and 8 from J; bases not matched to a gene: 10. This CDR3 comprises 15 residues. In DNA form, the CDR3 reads TGTGCCAGCAGCGAGGGGGACAGTTTGGGAGAAAAACTGTTTTTT. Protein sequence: CASSEGDSLGEKLFF.

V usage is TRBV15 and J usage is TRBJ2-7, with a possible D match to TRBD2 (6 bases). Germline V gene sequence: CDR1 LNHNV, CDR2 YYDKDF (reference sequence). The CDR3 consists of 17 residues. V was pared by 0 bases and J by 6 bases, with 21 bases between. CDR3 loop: CATSREAGFFGSFEQYF. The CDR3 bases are TGTGCCACCAGCAGAGAAGCCGGTTTTTTCGGGAGCTTCGAGCAGTACTTC.

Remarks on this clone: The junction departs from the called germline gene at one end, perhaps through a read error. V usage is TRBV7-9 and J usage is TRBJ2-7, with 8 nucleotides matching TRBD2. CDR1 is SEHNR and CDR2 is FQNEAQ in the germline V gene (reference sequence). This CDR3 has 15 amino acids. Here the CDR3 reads CVSSPLSGTRNEQYF. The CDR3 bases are TGTGTCAGCAGCCCCCTGTCCGGGACTAGAAACGAGCAGTACTTC.

The CDR3 bases are TGTGCCAGCACCGGACAGGGCCTCTTCGGCTACGAGCAGTACTTC. Encoded protein: CASTGQGLFGYEQYF. The J gene is TRBJ2-7, the V gene TRBV28; 8 positions agree with TRBD1. Germline V lookup: CDR1 MDHEN, CDR2 SYDVKM. After removal of 7 bases from V and 3 bases from J, the junction contained 11 bases not matched to a gene. This CDR3 has 15 amino acids. Filled out from reference TRBV28 and TRBJ2-7, the complete variable domain reads DVKVTQSSRYLVKRTGEKVFLECVQDMDHENMFWYRQDPGLGLRLIYFSYDVKMKEKGDIPEGYSVSREKKERFSLILESASTNQTSMYLCASTGQGLFGYEQYFGPGTRLTVT.

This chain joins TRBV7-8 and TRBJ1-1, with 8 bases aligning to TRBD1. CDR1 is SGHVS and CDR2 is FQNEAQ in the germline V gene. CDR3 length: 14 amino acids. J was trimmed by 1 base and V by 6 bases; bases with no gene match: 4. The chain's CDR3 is CASRVTGGNTEAFF. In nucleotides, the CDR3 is TGTGCCAGCAGGGTCACAGGGGGGAACACTGAAGCTTTCTTT.

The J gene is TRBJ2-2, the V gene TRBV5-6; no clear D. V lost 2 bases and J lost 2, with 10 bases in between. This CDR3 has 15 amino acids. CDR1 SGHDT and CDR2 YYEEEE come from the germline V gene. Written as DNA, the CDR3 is TGTGCCAGCAGCTTACAGTTCATTAACACCGGGGAGCTGTTTTTT. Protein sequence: CASSLQFINTGELFF.

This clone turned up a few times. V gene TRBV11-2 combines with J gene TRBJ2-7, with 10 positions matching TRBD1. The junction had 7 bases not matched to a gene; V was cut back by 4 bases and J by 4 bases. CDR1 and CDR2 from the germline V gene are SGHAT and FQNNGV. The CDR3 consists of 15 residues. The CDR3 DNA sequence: TGTGCCAGCAGCTCCCGGGACAGGGGCAATTACGAGCAGTACTTC. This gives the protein CASSSRDRGNYEQYF.

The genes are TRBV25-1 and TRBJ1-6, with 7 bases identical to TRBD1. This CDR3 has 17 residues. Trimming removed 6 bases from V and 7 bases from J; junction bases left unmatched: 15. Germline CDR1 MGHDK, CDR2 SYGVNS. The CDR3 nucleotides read TGTGCCAGCAGGGAGAGGGACAGTCGAGGTTTGAATTCACCCCTCCACTTT. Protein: CASRERDSRGLNSPLHF.

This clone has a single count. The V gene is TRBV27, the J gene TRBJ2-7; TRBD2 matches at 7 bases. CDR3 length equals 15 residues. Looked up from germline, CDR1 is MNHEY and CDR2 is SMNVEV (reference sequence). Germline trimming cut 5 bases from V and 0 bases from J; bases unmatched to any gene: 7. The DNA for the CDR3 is TGTGCCAGCAGTCGGCCTAGCGGCAGCTCCTACGAGCAGTACTTC. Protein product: CASSRPSGSSYEQYF.

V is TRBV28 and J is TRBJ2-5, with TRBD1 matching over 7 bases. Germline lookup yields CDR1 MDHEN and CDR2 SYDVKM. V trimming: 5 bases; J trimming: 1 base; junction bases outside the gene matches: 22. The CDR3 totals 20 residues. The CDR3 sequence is CASSPSRFAELTGVQETQYF. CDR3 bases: TGTGCCAGCAGTCCGAGCCGCTTTGCTGAATTAACAGGGGTCCAAGAGACCCAGTACTTC. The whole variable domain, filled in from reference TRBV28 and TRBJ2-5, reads DVKVTQSSRYLVKRTGEKVFLECVQDMDHENMFWYRQDPGLGLRLIYFSYDVKMKEKGDIPEGYSVSREKKERFSLILESASTNQTSMYLCASSPSRFAELTGVQETQYFGPGTRLLVL.